The 24 T cell receptor beta chains presented below share a single source sample, sequenced in a study of shared clonotypes between healthy human individuals. Terminally differentiated effector memory CD45RA+ cells were excluded from the naive CD8 cells, which were CD45RO-negative and positively selected for CCR7. This table comes from immunoSEQ multiplex PCR, and its TCRdb copy is limited to in-frame clones, with some not included. The data contain about 700,000 clones, about 91% of them singletons. Material: naive CD8+ T cells sorted from blood. The receptors come from a man under 40 in good health.

The rearrangement links TRBV7-8 to TRBJ2-7; 10 nucleotides agree with TRBD2. V dropped 3 bases and J dropped 1; count of bases not matched to a gene: 6. The CDR3 contains 16 residues. The germline gives CDR1 SGHVS, CDR2 FQNEAQ. The CDR3 is CASSLSVAGGSYEQYF. The CDR3 coding sequence is TGTGCCAGCAGCTTGTCAGTAGCGGGAGGTTCCTACGAGCAGTACTTC.

The table lists this clone with many counts. The chain is built from TRBV15 and TRBJ2-7; unclear D gene. From germline, CDR1 is LNHNV and CDR2 YYDKDF (reference sequence). The germline V and J ends were trimmed by 0 bases and 2 bases, with 5 bases remaining between them. CDR3 length: 13 amino acids. The CDR3 coding sequence is TGTGCCACCAGCAGAGATCAAACCTACGAGCAGTACTTC. This encodes CATSRDQTYEQYF. Together with reference TRBV15 and TRBJ2-7, the CDR3 gives the full variable domain: DAMVIQNPRYQVTQFGKPVTLSCSQTLNHNVMYWYQQKSSQAPKLLFHYYDKDFNNEADTPDNFQSRRPNTSFCFLDIRSPGLGDTAMYLCATSRDQTYEQYFGPGTRLTVT.

The genes are TRBV7-2 and TRBJ2-7; TRBD2 aligns across 8 bases. The CDR3 extends over 17 amino acids. Germline V gene sequence: CDR1 SGHTA, CDR2 FQGNSA. Trimming cost V 5 bases and J 0 bases; bases outside gene matches: 12. The CDR3 loop is CASSPELSGSFSYEQYF. DNA of the CDR3: TGTGCCAGCAGCCCAGAGTTGAGCGGGAGCTTCTCCTACGAGCAGTACTTC.

This clone was counted a single time. The chain is built from TRBV4-1 and TRBJ2-7; unclear D gene. CDR1 is MGHRA, CDR2 YSYEKL, per germline. The CDR3 length is 15 residues. V was trimmed by 2 bases and J by 1 base, leaving 12 bases between them. The DNA for the CDR3 is TGCGCCAGCAGCCAATCGGAAAGGAGTTCCTACGAGCAGTACTTC. Translated, it gives CASSQSERSSYEQYF.

The chain links TRBV4-1 to TRBJ2-2, with 9 bases matching TRBD1. CDR1 and CDR2 from the germline V gene are MGHRA and YSYEKL. V gave up 1 base and J gave up 1 base; unmatched junction bases: 1. The CDR3 runs 16 residues. CDR3 sequence (DNA): TGCGCCAGCAGCCAAGGGACAGGGGTGAACACCGGGGAGCTGTTTTTT. Its translation: CASSQGTGVNTGELFF.

The rearrangement links TRBV29-1 to TRBJ2-1; D unclear. In germline, CDR1 is SQVTM, CDR2 ANQGSEA. The CDR3 consists of 11 residues. V lost 4 bases and J 8 bases, leaving 9 bases between the germline ends. CDR3 loop: CSVGDFDEQFF. DNA for the CDR3: TGCAGCGTTGGAGACTTCGATGAGCAGTTCTTC.

Of note for this clone: Other DNA sequences within the sample encode an identical CDR3. The V gene is TRBV28, the J gene TRBJ2-1; 8 nucleotides align to TRBD2. CDR1 is MDHEN, CDR2 SYDVKM, per germline. The CDR3 has 15 amino acids. J lost 3 bases, V lost 6 bases, and 7 bases had no gene match. DNA for the CDR3: TGTGCCAGCAGCCTCACGGGACTAGGCTACAATGAGCAGTTCTTC. Its translation is CASSLTGLGYNEQFF.

V usage is TRBV6-5 and J usage is TRBJ1-1, with unresolved D. Germline V CDR1 and CDR2: MNHEY, SVGAGI. V was cut by 0 bases and J by 7 bases, with 12 bases left in between. The CDR3 length is 14 residues. The CDR3 spells CASSYSYGTVEAFF. The CDR3 nucleotides are TGTGCCAGCAGTTACTCTTATGGTACAGTTGAAGCTTTCTTT.

This chain links TRBV11-3 with TRBJ2-7, with TRBD1 matching 7 bases. J gave up 0 bases and V 4 bases, and 6 bases lay outside the gene matches. The CDR3 is made up of 15 amino acids. In germline, CDR1 is SGHNT, CDR2 YENEEA. This chain's CDR3 is CASSSSGTDSYEQYF. CDR3 coding DNA: TGTGCCAGCAGCTCTTCCGGGACAGACTCCTACGAGCAGTACTTC. The full variable domain, its missing parts supplied by reference TRBV11-3 and TRBJ2-7, is EAGVVQSPRYKIIEKKQPVAFWCNPISGHNTLYWYLQNLGQGPELLIRYENEEAVDDSQLPKDRFSAERLKGVDSTLKIQPAELGDSAVYLCASSSSGTDSYEQYFGPGTRLTVT.

J is TRBJ1-5 and V is TRBV5-1; D unresolved. V was pared by 1 base and J by 4 bases, with 9 bases between. CDR1 SGHRS and CDR2 YFSETQ come from the germline V gene. The CDR3 totals 14 residues. The DNA for the CDR3 is TGCGCCAGCAGCTTGTGGGGTGGAAATCAGCCCCAGCATTTT. Its translation is CASSLWGGNQPQHF.

V gene TRBV7-9 combines with J gene TRBJ2-1; unclear D gene. The CDR3 is made up of 12 amino acids. Germline V gives CDR1 SEHNR, CDR2 FQNEAQ (reference sequence). The V end was cut by 5 bases, the J end by 8 bases, with 10 bases between. DNA of the CDR3: TGTGCCAGCAGCCGAGGTAAGGATGAGCAGTTCTTC. This gives the protein CASSRGKDEQFF.

This clone was recorded once. This chain uses TRBV29-1 with TRBJ1-1; 9 nucleotides agree with TRBD1. The CDR3 extends over 14 amino acids. Trimming removed 2 bases from V and 5 bases from J; junction bases left unmatched: 6. Germline V CDR1 and CDR2: SQVTM, ANQGSEA. The CDR3 here is CSVEIPGQGTEAFF. The CDR3 DNA follows: TGCAGCGTTGAAATTCCGGGACAGGGTACTGAAGCTTTCTTT.

The rearrangement uses TRBV27 and TRBJ2-1, with 7 positions matching TRBD2. Trimming cost V 2 bases and J 2 bases; bases outside gene matches: 6. Germline V gene lookup returns CDR1 MNHEY and CDR2 SMNVEV (reference sequence). There are 16 residues in the CDR3. Here the CDR3 reads CASSLTGLHTYNEQFF. The CDR3 nucleotides read TGTGCCAGCAGTTTAACGGGACTACACACCTACAATGAGCAGTTCTTC.

This chain joins TRBV27 and TRBJ2-7, with 9 bases lining up with TRBD1. V gave up 6 bases and J gave up 4 bases; unmatched junction bases: 10. Germline-derived CDR1 and CDR2 are MNHEY and SMNVEV (reference sequence). The CDR3 covers 15 residues. CDR3 coding DNA: TGTGCCAGCAGGAGGGGGGGACAGGGCCCTTACGAGCAGTACTTC. Its translation: CASRRGGQGPYEQYF.

The chain combines TRBV11-2 with TRBJ2-7, with a weak D call TRBD1 (9 bases). V was trimmed by 5 bases and J by 5 bases, leaving 19 bases between them. This CDR3 has 15 amino acids. Germline V gives CDR1 SGHAT, CDR2 FQNNGV. The CDR3 is CASSPGGTGRHEQYF. CDR3 bases: TGTGCCAGCAGCCCGGGAGGGACAGGGCGCCACGAGCAGTACTTC.

J is TRBJ2-3 and V is TRBV21-1; the D call TRBD2 from the table was never checked on the DNA. TRBV21-1 is a known pseudogene. The CDR3 length is 17 residues. The CDR3 nucleotides are TGTGCCAGCAGCACAACCGGGACTAGCGGGAGTGTAGATACGCAGTATTTT. This codes for CASSTTGTSGSVDTQYF.

The rearrangement links TRBV5-4 to TRBJ2-1; 14 bases are shared with TRBD2. J was trimmed by 9 bases and V by 3 bases; bases with no gene match: 5. Germline lookup yields CDR1 SGHNT and CDR2 YYREEE (reference sequence). The CDR3 length is 15 residues. The DNA of the CDR3 is TGTGCCAGCAGCTCGGGACTAGCGGGAGTCGTTGAGCAGTTCTTC. Residues: CASSSGLAGVVEQFF.

The chain couples TRBV28 to TRBJ2-7, with TRBD1 identical over 7 bases. The CDR3 runs 15 residues. Germline V lookup: CDR1 MDHEN, CDR2 SYDVKM. The J segment lost 4 bases and the V segment lost 6 bases, leaving 12 bases of the junction unmatched. CDR3 loop: CASRQTGTVRYEQYF. The DNA of the CDR3 is TGTGCCAGCAGACAAACCGGGACAGTGCGTTACGAGCAGTACTTC.

V is TRBV30 and J is TRBJ2-1; TRBD1 is a possible D gene (5 bases). The length of the CDR3 is 12 residues. Trimming cost V 3 bases and J 7 bases, with 10 bases left between them. Germline lookup yields CDR1 GTSNPN and CDR2 SVGIG (reference sequence). This CDR3 is CAWRPDTNEQFF. DNA for the CDR3: TGTGCCTGGAGACCGGACACTAATGAGCAGTTCTTC.

CDR3 sequence reads: CASSLPAGGPSTGYEQYF. In DNA form, the CDR3 reads TGTGCCAGCAGCCTTCCAGCGGGAGGGCCGTCGACAGGCTACGAGCAGTACTTC. This chain uses TRBV7-9 with TRBJ2-7; 10 positions match TRBD2. The junction had 16 bases not matched to a gene; V was cut back by 5 bases and J by 3 bases. Germline V gives CDR1 SEHNR, CDR2 FQNEAQ (reference sequence). The CDR3 is 18 amino acids. The full variable domain, with the rest looked up from reference TRBV7-9 and TRBJ2-7, is DTGVSQNPRHKITKRGQNVTFRCDPISEHNRLYWYRQTLGQGPEFLTYFQNEAQLEKSRLLSDRFSAERPKGSFSTLEIQRTEQGDSAMYLCASSLPAGGPSTGYEQYFGPGTRLTVT.

The rearrangement links TRBV7-9 to TRBJ1-1; D call uncertain. Germline CDR1 is SEHNR and CDR2 is FQNEAQ (reference sequence). Deletions cut 3 bases from V and 2 bases from J, with 7 bases between. The CDR3 length is 13 residues. The CDR3 loop is CASSLETNTEAFF. The CDR3 DNA follows: TGTGCCAGCAGCTTGGAGACCAACACTGAAGCTTTCTTT.

The gene calls are TRBV29-1 and TRBJ1-4; no definite D call. V was pared by 0 bases and J by 8 bases, with 13 bases between. This CDR3 has 14 residues. Germline V gene data show CDR1 as SQVTM and CDR2 as ANQGSEA. CDR3 sequence: CSVEDGGREEKLFF. In DNA, the CDR3 is TGCAGCGTTGAAGATGGAGGGCGTGAGGAAAAACTGTTTTTT.

The rearrangement uses TRBV5-6 and TRBJ2-7, with TRBD2 matching over 12 bases. V was pared by 4 bases and J by 5 bases, with 7 bases of the junction left unmatched. CDR3 length equals 15 residues. From germline, CDR1 is SGHDT and CDR2 YYEEEE. CDR3 residues: CASSQGLAGYNEQYF. The CDR3 nucleotides read TGTGCCAGCAGCCAAGGACTAGCGGGATACAACGAGCAGTACTTC.

The chain uses TRBV28 and TRBJ2-7; 12 bases align to TRBD2. V was pared by 5 bases and J by 2 bases, with 7 bases of the junction left unmatched. Germline V gene sequence: CDR1 MDHEN, CDR2 SYDVKM. The CDR3 spans 16 residues. The CDR3 here is CASSRLAGEYPYEQYF. The DNA of the CDR3 is TGTGCCAGCAGTCGACTAGCGGGAGAATATCCCTACGAGCAGTACTTC.